Listed here are 17 T cell receptor beta chains from one sample, sequenced in a study of cytomegalovirus exposure and HLA in healthy donors. With 60 Vbeta and 13 Jbeta primers, the PCR was carried out. Assay: immunoSEQ multiplex PCR; the TCRdb copy retains only in-frame clones and omits some. The sample includes about 140,000 clones, 65% to 90% of them seen just once. Source material: PBMCs. The receptor source for this set is a female donor in good health and CMV-seronegative.

A few counts support this clone. The rearrangement links TRBV7-6 to TRBJ2-3; 7 nucleotides agree with TRBD2. From germline, CDR1 is SGHVS and CDR2 FNYEAQ. This CDR3 contains 15 residues. J gave up 3 bases and V 0 bases, and 3 bases lay outside the gene matches. CDR3 region: CASSLAGGPTDTQYF. CDR3 DNA sequence: TGTGCCAGCAGCTTAGCGGGAGGGCCAACAGATACGCAGTATTTT.

This clone was picked up a small number of times. The chain carries TRBV5-4 and TRBJ2-2; the match to TRBD2 covers 9 bases. V lost 2 bases, J lost 6 bases, and 8 bases stayed unmatched. Germline-derived CDR1 and CDR2 are SGHNT and YYREEE (reference sequence). The CDR3 has 16 amino acids. The CDR3 loop reads CASSFLAGPISGELFF. The CDR3, as DNA: TGTGCCAGCAGCTTTCTAGCGGGACCGATTTCCGGGGAGCTGTTTTTT.

The V call is TRBV4-1, the J call TRBJ2-7; no clear D gene. The CDR3 is 15 amino acids. V lost 0 bases to trimming and J lost 0 bases, with 9 bases between them. Germline V CDR1 and CDR2: MGHRA, YSYEKL. CDR3 amino acids: CASSQDFRSSYEQYF. Here the CDR3 DNA reads TGCGCCAGCAGCCAAGATTTCCGGAGCTCCTACGAGCAGTACTTC.

Only one count was recorded for this clone. The V call is TRBV7-7, the J call TRBJ2-1; D unclear. The V and J ends lost 5 bases and 7 bases respectively, with 15 bases between them. The CDR3 runs 14 residues. CDR1 and CDR2 from the germline V gene are SSHAT and FNYEAQ (reference sequence). CDR3 nucleotide sequence: TGTGCCAGCAGCCCCTCCCGGTCCGGGAATGAGCAGTTCTTC. Translation gives CASSPSRSGNEQFF.

V is TRBV5-1 and J is TRBJ1-2, with 7 bases lining up with TRBD1. The CDR3 is 21 amino acids. Trimming took 0 bases from V and 4 from J; bases not matched to a gene: 24. CDR1 is SGHRS, CDR2 YFSETQ, per germline. The CDR3 here is CASSLVPTGAPYMETAYGYTF. The CDR3 bases are TGCGCCAGCAGCTTGGTTCCCACAGGGGCACCGTACATGGAGACTGCCTATGGCTACACCTTC.

V usage is TRBV2 and J usage is TRBJ1-3; D remains unclear. V lost 6 bases and J lost 2, with 14 bases in between. There are 15 residues in the CDR3. Germline V lookup: CDR1 SNHLY, CDR2 FYNNEI. The CDR3 protein is CASRTIVDPGNTIYF. The CDR3 DNA sequence: TGTGCCAGCAGGACAATCGTAGATCCTGGAAACACCATATATTTT.

The chain uses TRBV6-1 and TRBJ1-4; D is undetermined. Germline loops: CDR1 MNHNS, CDR2 SASEGT. Deletions cut 4 bases from V and 4 bases from J, with 10 bases between. The CDR3 has 14 residues. The CDR3 loop is CASSGFRGNEKLFF. The CDR3 coding sequence is TGTGCCAGCAGTGGGTTCCGGGGTAATGAAAAACTGTTTTTT.

V and J are TRBV5-1 and TRBJ2-7; no clear D gene. The CDR3 length is 14 residues. Germline V gene sequence: CDR1 SGHRS, CDR2 YFSETQ. The germline V and J ends were trimmed by 4 bases and 2 bases, with 13 bases remaining between them. This CDR3 is CASSLDGIPYEQYF. In nucleotides, the CDR3 is TGCGCCAGCAGCCTAGACGGAATCCCCTACGAGCAGTACTTC.

V usage is TRBV10-3 and J usage is TRBJ2-3; D gene unclear. Trimming left V 3 bases short and J 5 bases short, with 3 bases between. The CDR3 totals 11 residues. The germline CDR1 and CDR2 sequences are ENHRY and SYGVKD. CDR3 amino acids: CAISDVDTQYF. The CDR3 DNA reads as TGTGCCATCAGTGACGTAGATACGCAGTATTTT.

J is TRBJ2-1 and V is TRBV10-3, with 14 bases fitting TRBD2. Germline CDR1 ENHRY, CDR2 SYGVKD. The CDR3 runs to 17 residues. J lost 6 bases, V lost 6 bases, and 10 bases had no gene match. CDR3: CAIRPGLAGAQFNEQFF. The CDR3 DNA sequence: TGTGCCATCAGACCGGGACTAGCGGGAGCCCAGTTCAATGAGCAGTTCTTC.

The chain combines TRBV5-1 with TRBJ1-1; a weak D match, TRBD1 (5 bases). The CDR3 covers 14 residues. From germline, CDR1 is SGHRS and CDR2 YFSETQ. Trimming shortened V by 4 bases and J by 5 bases, and 15 bases separated the two germline ends. The CDR3 loop reads CASSPQGKRTEAFF. The CDR3 DNA sequence: TGCGCCAGCAGCCCCCAGGGCAAAAGGACTGAAGCTTTCTTT.

The chain recombines TRBV13 with TRBJ2-2; no clear D gene. Germline lookup yields CDR1 PRHDT and CDR2 FYEKMQ (reference sequence). This CDR3 is 19 amino acids long. Trimming cost V 5 bases and J 0 bases, with 22 bases left between them. The CDR3: CASSPSFGSGFPNTGELFF. For the CDR3, the DNA is TGTGCCAGCAGCCCCTCCTTTGGTTCCGGGTTCCCGAACACCGGGGAGCTGTTTTTT.

This clone was detected only a few times. V is TRBV27 and J is TRBJ2-2; a possible D gene is TRBD2 (5 bases). Trimming pared 1 base from V and 4 bases from J, leaving 7 bases between. Germline CDR1 is MNHEY and CDR2 is SMNVEV (reference sequence). This CDR3 has 14 residues. CDR3: CASSLLGATGELFF. As DNA, the CDR3 is TGTGCCAGCAGTTTATTGGGAGCCACCGGGGAGCTGTTTTTT.

The V and J genes are TRBV5-6 and TRBJ1-1; 7 bases are a match to TRBD1. This CDR3 contains 15 residues. The V gene end was trimmed by 7 bases and the J gene end by 1 base; junction bases not matched to a gene: 10. Germline assignment: CDR1 SGHDT and CDR2 YYEEEE. The CDR3 loop is CASARPGQTNTEAFF. CDR3 DNA: TGTGCCAGCGCCCGACCGGGACAGACGAACACTGAAGCTTTCTTT. The full variable domain, in which reference TRBV5-6 and TRBJ1-1 provide the parts outside the CDR3, is DAGVTQSPTHLIKTRGQQVTLRCSPKSGHDTVSWYQQALGQGPQFIFQYYEEEERQRGNFPDRFSGHQFPNYSSELNVNALLLGDSALYLCASARPGQTNTEAFFGQGTRLTVV.

The chain is built from TRBV28 and TRBJ2-3; 9 bases are a match to TRBD1. After removal of 7 bases from V and 5 bases from J, the junction contained 13 bases not matched to a gene. The CDR3 is made up of 16 amino acids. The germline V gene has CDR1 MDHEN and CDR2 SYDVKM. The DNA for the CDR3 is TGTGCCAGCACACAACCGCAGGGACAGGGAATAGATACGCAGTATTTT. Translation: CASTQPQGQGIDTQYF.

This sequence joins TRBV29-1 and TRBJ2-7, with TRBD2 matching over 8 bases. The V segment lost 3 bases and the J segment 6 bases; nucleotides outside the gene matches: 16. The germline gives CDR1 SQVTM, CDR2 ANQGSEA. This CDR3 region has 16 residues. The CDR3 DNA follows: TGCAGCGTTGAGGACTATGGGAGTAGCGGGGTCACCGAGCAGTACTTC. Its protein product is CSVEDYGSSGVTEQYF.

This clone has a handful of counts. The chain links TRBV11-3 to TRBJ2-2, with TRBD1 identical over 8 bases. Germline V gene sequence: CDR1 SGHNT, CDR2 YENEEA. V gave up 6 bases and J gave up 1 base; unmatched junction bases: 7. The CDR3 extends over 16 amino acids. The CDR3 here is CASSSPGQENTGELFF. Here the CDR3 DNA reads TGTGCCAGCAGTTCCCCGGGACAGGAGAACACCGGGGAGCTGTTTTTT. Full variable domain (outside the CDR3, taken from reference TRBV11-3 and TRBJ2-2): EAGVVQSPRYKIIEKKQPVAFWCNPISGHNTLYWYLQNLGQGPELLIRYENEEAVDDSQLPKDRFSAERLKGVDSTLKIQPAELGDSAVYLCASSSPGQENTGELFFGEGSRLTVL.